These T cell receptor beta chains were read from a single sample in a study of PD-L1 blockade in urothelial cancer. Only in-frame clones appear in the TCRdb table, and some are missing; sequencing was by immunoSEQ multiplex PCR. The data show about 52,000 clones, 60% to 85% seen once. The source material was PBMCs, sampled around atezolizumab (anti-PD-L1) treatment. All receptors come from a man aged 65 to 79 with urothelial cancer. CDR3s include the opening cysteine and the closing phenylalanine or tryptophan.

>TRBJ1-2|TRBV25-1|15
CASTWGGQGSYGYTF
>TRBJ2-2|TRBV2|13
CASRRGFTGELFF
>TRBJ2-1|TRBV28|17
CASSYQGVYSSYNEQFF
>TRBJ2-2|TRBV29-1|16
CSVAGLAGGNTGELFF
>TRBJ1-2|TRBV5-6|11
CASSLADGYTF
>TRBJ2-2|TRBV7-2|15
CASSLARGGTGELFF
>TRBJ1-5|TRBV2|15
CASSVSGQGNQPQHF
>TRBJ1-3|TRBV7-8|14
CASTQQFRGNTIYF
>TRBJ1-3|TRBV6-5|15
CASSYSGASGNTIYF
>TRBJ2-7|TRBV10-3|19
CAISESPRARGDETYEQYF
>TRBJ1-2|TRBV19|16
CASSPRGQGRNYGYTF
>TRBJ1-3|TRBV14|17
CASSQLMRASSGNTIYF
>TRBJ2-6|TRBV28|20
CASTQGLKRESLDGANVLTF
>TRBJ2-3|TRBV30|13
CAWNHKGPDTQYF
>TRBJ1-5|TRBV2|14
CASRGDRGNQPQHF
>TRBJ2-3|TRBV10-3|18
CAISESTIQAGVEDTQYF
>TRBJ1-2|TRBV30|12
CAWSRGGYGYTF
>TRBJ2-1|TRBV18|12
CASSPVQAEQFF
>TRBJ1-3|TRBV4-2|15
CASSPRGPGGNTIYF
>TRBJ1-1|TRBV29-1|13
CSGRTGWGTEAFF
>TRBJ1-5|TRBV30|13
CAAARDRDQPQHF
>TRBJ2-2|TRBV7-2|19
CASSSRTSGGPTNTGELFF
>TRBJ2-5|TRBV5-3|19
CARSLGVRKGNEAEETQYF
>TRBJ2-3|TRBV15|16
CATSSRLAGGLDTQYF
>TRBJ2-7|TRBV7-9|14
CASSLGGTSKEQYF
>TRBJ2-7|TRBV19|11
CASSTPYEQYF
>TRBJ2-5|TRBV7-2|15
CASSLVKRGQETQYF
>TRBJ2-7|TRBV30|14
CAGASSGRRYEQYF
>TRBJ1-5|TRBV18|15
CASSPDRGNNQPQHF
>TRBJ1-4|TRBV4-1|14
CASSQDATNEKLFF
>TRBJ2-7|TRBV29-1|14
CSALGGTAAAEQYF
>TRBJ2-7|TRBV2|15
CASSKKIGLNYEQYF
>TRBJ2-1|TRBV5-1|17
CASSLAVTSGSYNEQFF
>TRBJ2-1|TRBV21-1|18
CASSIWLTSGRPGNEQFF
>TRBJ2-5|TRBV6-6|13
CASSTDLRGAQYF
>TRBJ2-7|TRBV7-2|14
CASSRSGTPYEQYF
>TRBJ2-5|TRBV7-9|16
CASSPRGGGLGETQYF
>TRBJ1-1|TRBV7-9|15
CASSLVRQGGTEAFF
>TRBJ1-1|TRBV6-5|14
CASSYSSMNTEAFF
>TRBJ1-1|TRBV11-3|13
CASSLEADTEAFF
>TRBJ2-5|TRBV11-1|14
CASSLNSGEETQYF
>TRBJ1-2|TRBV13|16
CASSESGTGAQYGYTF
>TRBJ2-2|TRBV2|13
CASSVLPLPLLFF
>TRBJ2-2|TRBV14|16
CASSPGQPVTGGELFF
>TRBJ1-5|TRBV21-1|22
CASSKLRGRLDREGWGNQPQHF
>TRBJ2-7|TRBV28|13
CASSIISGQEQYF
>TRBJ1-2|TRBV4-1|14
CASSLGQGNYGYTF
>TRBJ2-7|TRBV30|13
CAWGLAGGYEQYF
>TRBJ2-1|TRBV9|15
CASGREGQGYNEQFF